The clone carrying this TCR beta chain showed up many times. Its antigen is not known. The V end was cut by 5 bases, the J end by 8 bases, with 9 bases between. Germline-derived CDR1 and CDR2 are LGHNT and FRNRAP. The CDR3 loop spans 11 amino acids. This sample is part of a study of T cells in Graves' hyperthyroidism and ophthalmopathy. RNA transcripts provided the source from which TCR beta CDR3 regions were amplified. HTBI primers were employed in a first-round RT-PCR of the TCR CDR3. TCRdb fed the multiplex PCR reads into MiXCR, producing one record per CDR3 protein. The profile covers around 500,000 distinct CDR3 sequences, with around a fifth appearing a single time and about half taken by the ten largest. General study findings and limits: Also found in blood were most expanded thyroid clonotypes above 0.001. Separation of ophthalmopathy from stable hyperthyroidism was achieved by a 13 V-J model.

V is TRBV12-5 and J is TRBJ1-2; no clear D gene. The receptor was isolated from a woman in her seventies with Graves' ophthalmopathy. The source material was blood. The CDR3 protein is CASGGSGGYTF. CDR3 bases: TGTGCTAGTGGTGGGAGTGGAGGCTACACCTTC.